This T cell receptor beta chain was captured by sequencing in a study of graft-versus-host responses after intestinal transplantation. Study outcomes and limitations: Recipient marrow held GvH clones, some first seen in ileum or blood. Maximum circulating GvH clone levels tracked with early post-transplant HvG decreases. The presence of high graft-versus-host to host-versus-graft clonal ratios in allografts characterized patients with graft-donor T cell macrochimerism.

As concerns this clone: The antigen is unknown. The germline gene is not matched at one end of the junction; a read error may be the cause. Other DNA sequences in the sample encode the same CDR3.

Sequencing used immunoSEQ multiplex PCR; TCRdb keeps in-frame clones, though not all of them. The sample yields fewer than 110,000 clones, roughly 93% seen once. Germline V gene sequence: CDR1 SGHAT, CDR2 FQNNGV. This CDR3 has 16 residues. The sequenced sample was unstimulated CD8+ T cells sorted from spleen or lymph node cells, obtained before intestinal transplant. V gene TRBV11-2 combines with J gene TRBJ1-2; D gene ambiguous. The clonotype comes from a human donor who received an intestinal transplant. This chain's CDR3 is CASSSVREMFNYGYTF. The CDR3 DNA sequence: TGTGCCAGCAGCTCCGTCCGCGAGATGTTTAACTATGGCTACACCTTT.